This T cell receptor beta chain was sequenced for a study of molecular identifiers for immune sequencing clone quantification. Study-level findings and limits: A shared barcode on identical TCR molecules could lead to underestimated sizes for highly expanded clones.

The CDR3 extends over 16 amino acids. Trimming removed 4 bases from V and 2 bases from J; junction bases left unmatched: 7. CDR1 is MNHEY and CDR2 is SVGAGI in the germline V gene. Generation of bulk TCR libraries relied on previously described methods and listed TCR primers. One entry per CDR3 protein results from TCRdb running MiXCR on the PCR reads. The repertoire holds 300,000 to 350,000 distinct CDR3 sequences, around 21% seen once, with over 0.7% in the top ten. Points on this clonotype: What it binds is not known.

The chain carries TRBV6-5 and TRBJ2-3, with TRBD2 identical over 9 bases. The TCR sequence derives from a human donor in good health. Some libraries in this study had Jurkat cell RNA spiked in. Sequenced input: naive CD8+ T cells from blood, with Jurkat cell RNA spiked in. Noted subset: FACS-sorted CD8+CD4-CCR7+CD45RA+ naive T cells. CDR3 loop: CASSSEVAGVTDTQYF. The CDR3 DNA is TGTGCCAGCAGTTCCGAGGTAGCGGGGGTCACAGATACGCAGTATTTT.